A selection of T cell receptor beta chains follows, all from one sample in a study of tumor-infiltrating lymphocytes in primary liver carcinoma. TCRdb re-analysed the multiplex PCR reads in MiXCR, keeping a single row per CDR3 protein. The top ten hold around 74% of the sample, which has about 180,000 distinct CDR3 sequences, roughly 60% seen once. The sample comprised peripheral blood. These receptors originate from a man in his forties with primary liver carcinoma and hepatitis B virus infection. CDR3s include the opening cysteine and the closing phenylalanine or tryptophan. The D gene is left open where the match is weak. Rows give clone size only sometimes, using once, few, many, or a class for an expanded clone.

>TRBD1|TRBV5-6|TRBJ2-1|few
CASTLSPLQGVGFNEQFF
TGTGCCAGCACCCTTAGCCCCCTACAGGGGGTAGGGTTCAATGAGCAGTTCTTC
>TRBD2|TRBV11-2|TRBJ2-5|many
CASSLAREGETQYF
TGTGCCAGCAGCTTAGCGCGGGAGGGGGAGACCCAGTACTTC
>TRBD2|TRBV29-1|TRBJ2-3|-
CSGGLVRGTDTQYF
TGCAGTGGAGGACTAGTACGAGGCACAGATACGCAGTATTTT
>-|TRBV11-2|TRBJ2-5|-
CASTPWAGETQYF
TGTGCCAGCACCCCGTGGGCGGGAGAGACCCAGTACTTC
>-|TRBV12-3/TRBV12-4|TRBJ1-5|-
CASSSGRAQHF
TGTGCCAGCAGTTCCGGCCGGGCCCAGCATTTT
>-|TRBV6-5|TRBJ2-1|-
CASSLDADVVQFF
TGTGCCAGCAGCCTGGACGCGGACGTGGTGCAGTTCTTC
>-|TRBV10-1|TRBJ1-6|-
CASSDGRRDSPLHF
TGCGCCAGCAGTGACGGCAGGCGCGATTCACCCCTCCACTTT
>-|TRBV6-1|TRBJ1-2|-
CASSEVGIAGSNYGYTF
TGTGCCAGCAGTGAAGTAGGAATTGCAGGCTCTAACTATGGCTACACCTTC
>-|TRBV11-2|TRBJ2-7|-
CASSSTSSYEQYF
TGTGCCAGCAGCTCGACTAGTAGCTACGAGCAGTACTTC
>-|TRBV6-6|TRBJ1-1|-
CLTIGNTEAFF
TGCCTTACGATTGGGAACACTGAAGCTTTCTTT
>TRBD1|TRBV30|TRBJ2-3|-
CAWRTQGAPDTQYF
TGTGCCTGGAGAACACAGGGGGCTCCAGATACGCAGTATTTT